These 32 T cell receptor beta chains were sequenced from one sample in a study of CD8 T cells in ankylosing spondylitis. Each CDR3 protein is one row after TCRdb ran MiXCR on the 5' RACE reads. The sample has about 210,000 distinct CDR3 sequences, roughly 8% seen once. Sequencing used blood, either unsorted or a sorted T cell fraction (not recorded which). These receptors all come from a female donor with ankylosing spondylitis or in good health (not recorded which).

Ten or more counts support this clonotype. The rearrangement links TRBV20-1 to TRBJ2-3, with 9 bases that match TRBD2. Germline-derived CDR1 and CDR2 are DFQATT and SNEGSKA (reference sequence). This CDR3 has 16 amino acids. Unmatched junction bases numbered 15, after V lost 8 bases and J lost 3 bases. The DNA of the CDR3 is TGCAGTCGCCTGGGAGAAATAGCGGGAGTAACAGATACGCAGTATTTT. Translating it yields CSRLGEIAGVTDTQYF.

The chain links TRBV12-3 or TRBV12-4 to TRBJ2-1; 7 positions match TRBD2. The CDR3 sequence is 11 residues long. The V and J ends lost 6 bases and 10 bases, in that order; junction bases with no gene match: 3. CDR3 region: CASRQAGEQFF. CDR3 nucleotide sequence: TGTGCCAGCAGGCAAGCGGGAGAGCAGTTCTTC.

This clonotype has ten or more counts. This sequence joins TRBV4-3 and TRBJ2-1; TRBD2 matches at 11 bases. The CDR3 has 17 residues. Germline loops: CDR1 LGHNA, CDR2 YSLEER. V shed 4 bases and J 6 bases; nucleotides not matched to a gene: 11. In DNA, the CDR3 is TGCGCCAGCAGCCGATTAGCCGGGACTAGCGGTAGCAATGAGCAGTTCTTC. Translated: CASSRLAGTSGSNEQFF.

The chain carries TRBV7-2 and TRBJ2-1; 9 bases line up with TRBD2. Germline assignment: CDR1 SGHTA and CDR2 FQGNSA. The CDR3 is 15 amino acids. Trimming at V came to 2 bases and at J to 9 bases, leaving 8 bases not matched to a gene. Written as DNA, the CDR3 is TGTGCCAGCAGCTTAAGGCGGGAGGGCCGTGGTGAGCAGTTCTTC. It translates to CASSLRREGRGEQFF.

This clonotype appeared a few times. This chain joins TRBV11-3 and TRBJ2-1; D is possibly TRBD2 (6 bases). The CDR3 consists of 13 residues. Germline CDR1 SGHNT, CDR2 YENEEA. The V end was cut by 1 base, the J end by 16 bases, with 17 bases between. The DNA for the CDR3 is TGTGCCAGCAGCTTAGGCCGGGACTCCCCAAACTTCTTC. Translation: CASSLGRDSPNFF.

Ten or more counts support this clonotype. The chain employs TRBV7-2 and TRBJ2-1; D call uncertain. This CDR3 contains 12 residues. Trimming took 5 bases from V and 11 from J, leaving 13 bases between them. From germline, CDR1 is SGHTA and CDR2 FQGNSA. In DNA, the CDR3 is TGTGCCAGCAGCGTTCAAAGGACCCAGCAGTTCTTC. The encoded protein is CASSVQRTQQFF.

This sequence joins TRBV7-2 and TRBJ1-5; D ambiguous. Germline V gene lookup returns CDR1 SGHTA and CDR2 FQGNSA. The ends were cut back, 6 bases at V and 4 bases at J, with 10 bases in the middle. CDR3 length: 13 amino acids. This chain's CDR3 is CASSYTWNQPQHF. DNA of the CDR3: TGTGCCAGCAGTTACACCTGGAATCAGCCCCAGCATTTT.

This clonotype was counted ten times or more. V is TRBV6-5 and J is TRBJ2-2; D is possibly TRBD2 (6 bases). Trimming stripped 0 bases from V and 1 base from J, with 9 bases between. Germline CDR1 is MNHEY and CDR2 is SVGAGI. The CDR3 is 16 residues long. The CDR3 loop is CASSYSRRGNTGELFF. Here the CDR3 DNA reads TGTGCCAGCAGTTACTCGCGGCGGGGGAACACCGGGGAGCTGTTTTTT.

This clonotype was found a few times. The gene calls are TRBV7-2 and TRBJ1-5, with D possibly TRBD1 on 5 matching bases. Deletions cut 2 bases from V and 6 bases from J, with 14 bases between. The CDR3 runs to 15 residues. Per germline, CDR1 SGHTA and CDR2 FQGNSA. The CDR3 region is CASSLFGGEGQPQHF. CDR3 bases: TGTGCCAGCAGCTTATTCGGGGGGGAGGGTCAGCCCCAGCATTTT.

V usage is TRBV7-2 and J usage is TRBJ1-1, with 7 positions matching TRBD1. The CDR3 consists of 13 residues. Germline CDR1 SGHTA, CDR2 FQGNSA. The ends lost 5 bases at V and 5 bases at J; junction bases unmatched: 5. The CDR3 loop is CASSQSTGTEAFF. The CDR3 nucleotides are TGTGCCAGCAGCCAGTCGACAGGGACTGAAGCTTTCTTT.

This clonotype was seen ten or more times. The CDR3 sequence is CASRAPGLYEQYF. The DNA for the CDR3 is TGTGCCTCCCGGGCTCCGGGATTATACGAGCAGTACTTC. The V call is TRBV7-2, the J call TRBJ2-7, with TRBD2 as a possible D gene (5 bases). Trimming removed 11 bases from V and 4 bases from J, with 18 bases in between. CDR1 and CDR2 from the germline V gene are SGHTA and FQGNSA. The CDR3 consists of 13 residues.

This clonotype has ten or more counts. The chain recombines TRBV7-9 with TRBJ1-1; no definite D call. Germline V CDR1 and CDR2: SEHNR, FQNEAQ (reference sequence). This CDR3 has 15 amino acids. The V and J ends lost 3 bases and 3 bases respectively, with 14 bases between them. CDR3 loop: CASSFGLGADTEAFF. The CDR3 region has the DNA TGTGCCAGCAGCTTTGGGCTAGGAGCGGACACTGAAGCTTTCTTT. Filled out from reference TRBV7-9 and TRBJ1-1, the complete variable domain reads DTGVSQNPRHKITKRGQNVTFRCDPISEHNRLYWYRQTLGQGPEFLTYFQNEAQLEKSRLLSDRFSAERPKGSFSTLEIQRTEQGDSAMYLCASSFGLGADTEAFFGQGTRLTVV.

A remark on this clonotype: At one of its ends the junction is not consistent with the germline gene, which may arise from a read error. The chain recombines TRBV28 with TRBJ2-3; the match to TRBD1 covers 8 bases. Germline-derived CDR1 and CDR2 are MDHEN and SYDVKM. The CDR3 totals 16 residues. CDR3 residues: CVSSLDRAVGTDTQYF. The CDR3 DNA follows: TGTGTCAGCAGTTTGGACAGGGCAGTTGGCACAGATACACAGTATTTT. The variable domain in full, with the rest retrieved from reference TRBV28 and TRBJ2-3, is DVKVTQSSRYLVKRTGEKVFLECVQDMDHENMFWYRQDPGLGLRLIYFSYDVKMKEKGDIPEGYSVSREKKERFSLILESASTNQTSMYLCVSSLDRAVGTDTQYFGPGTRLTVL.

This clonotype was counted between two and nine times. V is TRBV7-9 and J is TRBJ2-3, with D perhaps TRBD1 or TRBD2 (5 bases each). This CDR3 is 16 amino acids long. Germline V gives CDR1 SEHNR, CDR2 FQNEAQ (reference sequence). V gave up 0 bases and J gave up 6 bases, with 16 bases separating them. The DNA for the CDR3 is TGTGCCAGCAGCTTAGCGGGGGACCCACTGCATGATACGCAGTATTTT. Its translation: CASSLAGDPLHDTQYF.

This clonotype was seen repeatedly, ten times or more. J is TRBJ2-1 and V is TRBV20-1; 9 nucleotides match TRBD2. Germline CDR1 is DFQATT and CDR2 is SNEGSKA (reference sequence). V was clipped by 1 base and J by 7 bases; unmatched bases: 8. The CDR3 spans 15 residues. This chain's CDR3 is CSARAGTSMGNEQFF. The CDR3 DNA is TGCAGTGCTAGAGCCGGGACTAGCATGGGGAATGAGCAGTTCTTC.

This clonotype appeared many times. CDR3 DNA sequence: TGTGCCAGCAGCCAACGCCCTAGCGGTATTCGCAATGAGCAGTTCTTC. Protein: CASSQRPSGIRNEQFF. V and J are TRBV7-3 and TRBJ2-1; 7 bases fit TRBD2. V trimming: 5 bases; J trimming: 6 bases; junction bases outside the gene matches: 13. Germline assignment: CDR1 SGHTA and CDR2 FQGTGA. The CDR3 is 16 amino acids.

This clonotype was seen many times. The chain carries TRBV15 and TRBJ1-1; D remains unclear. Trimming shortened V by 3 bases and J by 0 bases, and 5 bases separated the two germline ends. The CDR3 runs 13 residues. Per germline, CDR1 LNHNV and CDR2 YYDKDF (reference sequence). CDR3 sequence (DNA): TGTGCCACCAGCAGTGAAGTGAACACTGAAGCTTTCTTT. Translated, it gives CATSSEVNTEAFF.

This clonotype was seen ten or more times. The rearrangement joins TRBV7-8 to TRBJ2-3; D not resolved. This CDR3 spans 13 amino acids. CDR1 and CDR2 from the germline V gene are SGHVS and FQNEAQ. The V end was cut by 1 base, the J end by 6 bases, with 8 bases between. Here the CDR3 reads CASSLVGRDTQYF. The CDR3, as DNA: TGTGCCAGCAGCTTAGTAGGTCGGGATACGCAGTATTTT.

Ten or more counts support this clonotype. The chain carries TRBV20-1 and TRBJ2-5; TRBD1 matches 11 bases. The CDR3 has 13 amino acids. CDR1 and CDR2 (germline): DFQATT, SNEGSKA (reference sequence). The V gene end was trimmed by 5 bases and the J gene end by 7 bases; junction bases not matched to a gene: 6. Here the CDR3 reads CSARTGGVGTQYF. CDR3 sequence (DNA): TGCAGTGCTCGGACAGGGGGCGTCGGGACCCAGTACTTC.

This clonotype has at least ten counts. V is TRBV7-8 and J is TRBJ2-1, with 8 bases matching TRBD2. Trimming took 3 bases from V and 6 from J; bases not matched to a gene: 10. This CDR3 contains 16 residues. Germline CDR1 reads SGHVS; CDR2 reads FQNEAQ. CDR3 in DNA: TGTGCCAGCAGCTTTAACCGGGAGGGCCGGGGCAATGAGCAGTTCTTC. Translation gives CASSFNREGRGNEQFF.

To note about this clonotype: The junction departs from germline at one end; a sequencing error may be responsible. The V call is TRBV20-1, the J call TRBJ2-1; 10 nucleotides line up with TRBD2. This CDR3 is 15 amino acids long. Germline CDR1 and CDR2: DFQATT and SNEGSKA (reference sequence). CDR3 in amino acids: CSARDSGRENNEQSF. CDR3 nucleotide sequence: TGCAGTGCTAGAGACAGCGGGAGGGAAAACAATGAGCAGTCCTTC.

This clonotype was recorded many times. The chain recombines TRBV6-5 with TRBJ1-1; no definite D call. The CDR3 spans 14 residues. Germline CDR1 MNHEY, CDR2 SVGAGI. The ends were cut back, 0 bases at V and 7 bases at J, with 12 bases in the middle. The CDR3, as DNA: TGTGCCAGCAGTTACTCGAGGGCCCATGATGAAGCTTTCTTT. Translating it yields CASSYSRAHDEAFF.

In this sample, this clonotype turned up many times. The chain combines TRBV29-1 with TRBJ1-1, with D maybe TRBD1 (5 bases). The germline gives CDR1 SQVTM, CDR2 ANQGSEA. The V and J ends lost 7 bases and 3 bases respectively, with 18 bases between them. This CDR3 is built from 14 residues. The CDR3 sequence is CSAERGVHDTEAFF. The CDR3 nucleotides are TGCAGCGCCGAAAGGGGAGTGCACGACACTGAAGCTTTCTTT.

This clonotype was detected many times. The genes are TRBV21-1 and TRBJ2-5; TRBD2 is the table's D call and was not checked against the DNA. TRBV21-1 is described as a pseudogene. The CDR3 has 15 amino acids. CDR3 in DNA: TGTGCCAGCAGCAGGGGACTAGCGTGGAGGGAGACCCAGTACTTC. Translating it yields CASSRGLAWRETQYF.

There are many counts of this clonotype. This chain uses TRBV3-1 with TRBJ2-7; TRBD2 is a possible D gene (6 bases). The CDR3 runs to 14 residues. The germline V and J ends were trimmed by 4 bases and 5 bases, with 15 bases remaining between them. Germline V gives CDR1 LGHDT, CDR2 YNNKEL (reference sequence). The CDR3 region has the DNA TGTGCCAGCAGCCCCTTCCCGGGGGACGACGAGCAGTACTTC. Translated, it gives CASSPFPGDDEQYF.

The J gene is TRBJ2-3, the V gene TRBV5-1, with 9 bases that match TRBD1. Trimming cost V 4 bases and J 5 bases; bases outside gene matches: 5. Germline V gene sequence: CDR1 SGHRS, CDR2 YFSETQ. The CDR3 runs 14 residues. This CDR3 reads CASSQGQGRDTQYF. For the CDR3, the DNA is TGCGCCAGCAGCCAGGGACAGGGAAGAGATACGCAGTATTTT.

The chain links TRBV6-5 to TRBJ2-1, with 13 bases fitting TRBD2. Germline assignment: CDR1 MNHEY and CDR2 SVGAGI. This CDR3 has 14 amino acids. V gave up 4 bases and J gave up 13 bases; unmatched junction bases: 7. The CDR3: CASSWGLAGTEQFF. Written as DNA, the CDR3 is TGTGCCAGCAGTTGGGGACTAGCGGGAACGGAACAGTTCTTC.

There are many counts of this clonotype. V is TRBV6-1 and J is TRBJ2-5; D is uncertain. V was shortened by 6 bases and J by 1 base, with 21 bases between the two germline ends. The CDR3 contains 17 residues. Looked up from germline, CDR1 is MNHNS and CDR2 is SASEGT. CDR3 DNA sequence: TGTGCCAGCAGCCGGCCAACACGTTCGGAGATCCAAGAGACCCAGTACTTC. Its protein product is CASSRPTRSEIQETQYF.

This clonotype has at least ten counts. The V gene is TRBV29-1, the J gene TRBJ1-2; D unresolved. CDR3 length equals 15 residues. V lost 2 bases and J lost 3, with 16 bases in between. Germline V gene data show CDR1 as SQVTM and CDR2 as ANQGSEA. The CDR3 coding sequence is TGCAGCGTTGAAACGGAAAGGGAGGGCCACTATGGCTACACCTTC. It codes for CSVETEREGHYGYTF.

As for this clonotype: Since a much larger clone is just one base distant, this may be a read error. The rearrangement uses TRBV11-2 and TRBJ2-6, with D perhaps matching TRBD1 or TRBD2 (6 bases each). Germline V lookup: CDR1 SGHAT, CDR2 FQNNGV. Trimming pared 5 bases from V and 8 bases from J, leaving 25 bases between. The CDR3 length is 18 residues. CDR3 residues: CASSPGGGILSGSNVLTF. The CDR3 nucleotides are TGTGCCAGCAGCCCCGGGGGCGGGATCCTCTCAGGGTCCAACGTCCTGACTTTC.

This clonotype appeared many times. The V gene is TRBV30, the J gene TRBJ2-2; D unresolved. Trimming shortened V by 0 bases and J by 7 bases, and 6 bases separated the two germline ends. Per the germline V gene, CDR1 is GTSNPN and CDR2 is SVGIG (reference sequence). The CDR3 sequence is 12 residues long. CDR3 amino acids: CAWSVRGGELFF. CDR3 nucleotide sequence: TGTGCCTGGAGTGTACGTGGCGGGGAGCTGTTTTTT.

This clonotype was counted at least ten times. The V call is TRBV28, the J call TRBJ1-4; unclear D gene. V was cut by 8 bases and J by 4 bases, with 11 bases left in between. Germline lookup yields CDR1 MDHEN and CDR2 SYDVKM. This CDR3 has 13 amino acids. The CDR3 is CASSESVNEKLFF. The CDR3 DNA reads TGTGCCAGCTCGGAGAGTGTTAATGAAAAACTGTTTTTT.